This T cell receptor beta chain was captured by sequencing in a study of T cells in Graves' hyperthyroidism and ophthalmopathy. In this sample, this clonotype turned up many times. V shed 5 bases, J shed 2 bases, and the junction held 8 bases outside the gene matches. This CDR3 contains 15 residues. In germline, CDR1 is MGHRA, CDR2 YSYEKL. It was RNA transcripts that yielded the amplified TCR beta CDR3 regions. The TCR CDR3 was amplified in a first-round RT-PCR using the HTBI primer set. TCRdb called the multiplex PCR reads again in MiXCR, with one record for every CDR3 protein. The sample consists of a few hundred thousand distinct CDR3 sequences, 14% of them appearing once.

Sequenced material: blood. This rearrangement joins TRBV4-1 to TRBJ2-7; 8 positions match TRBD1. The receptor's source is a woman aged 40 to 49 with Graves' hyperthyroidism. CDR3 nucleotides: TGCGCCAGCAGCGTCCAGGCACAGGGGGCCTACGAGCAGTACTTC. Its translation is CASSVQAQGAYEQYF.